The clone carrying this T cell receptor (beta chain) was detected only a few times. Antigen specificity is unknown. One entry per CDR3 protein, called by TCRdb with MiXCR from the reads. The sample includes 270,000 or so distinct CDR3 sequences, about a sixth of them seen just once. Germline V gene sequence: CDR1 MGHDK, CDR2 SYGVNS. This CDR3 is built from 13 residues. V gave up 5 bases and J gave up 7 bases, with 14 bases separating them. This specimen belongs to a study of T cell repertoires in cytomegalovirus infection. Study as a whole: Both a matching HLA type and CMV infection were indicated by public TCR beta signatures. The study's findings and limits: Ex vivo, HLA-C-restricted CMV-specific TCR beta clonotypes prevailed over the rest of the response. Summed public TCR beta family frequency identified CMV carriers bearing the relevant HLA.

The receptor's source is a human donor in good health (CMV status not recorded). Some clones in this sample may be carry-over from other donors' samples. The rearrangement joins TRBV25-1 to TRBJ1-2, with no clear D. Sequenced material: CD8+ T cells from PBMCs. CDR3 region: CASSLRDRRGYTF. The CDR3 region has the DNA TGTGCCAGCAGTCTTCGAGACCGGCGTGGCTACACCTTC.